This TCR beta chain was documented in a study of technical replicates of blood from a handful of donors. Profiling relied on immunoSEQ multiplex PCR, and the TCRdb table lists in-frame clones only, not all of them. There are some 70,000 clones in the sample; roughly nine tenths occur only once, and 4.5% to 5% lies in the top ten. Germline CDR1 reads MNHNS; CDR2 reads SASEGT. The CDR3 is 15 amino acids. V was shortened by 0 bases and J by 7 bases, with 14 bases between the two germline ends. Sequencing was carried out using PBMCs. The clonotype comes from a human donor in good health. Some clones in this sample may be carry-over from other donors' samples. The chain combines TRBV6-1 with TRBJ2-3, with D possibly being TRBD2 (5 bases). The CDR3 here is CASSEAGPTGNTQYF. DNA for the CDR3: TGTGCCAGCAGTGAAGCGGGTCCGACCGGGAATACGCAGTATTTT.